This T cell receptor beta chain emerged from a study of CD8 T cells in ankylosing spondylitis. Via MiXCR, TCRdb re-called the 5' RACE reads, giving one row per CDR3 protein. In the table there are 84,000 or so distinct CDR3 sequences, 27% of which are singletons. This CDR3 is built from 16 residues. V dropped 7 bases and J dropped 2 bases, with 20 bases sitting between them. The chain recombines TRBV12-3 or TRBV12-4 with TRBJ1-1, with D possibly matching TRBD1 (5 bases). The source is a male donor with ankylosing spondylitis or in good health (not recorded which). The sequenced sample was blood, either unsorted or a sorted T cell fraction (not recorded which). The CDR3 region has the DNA TGTGCCAGCACCCAAAGGCGCGGGACGGCAAACACTGAAGCTTTCTTT. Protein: CASTQRRGTANTEAFF.